One and the same sample provided the 32 T cell receptor beta chains below, sequenced in a study of T cells in Graves' hyperthyroidism and ophthalmopathy. RNA transcripts were the template for amplifying TCR beta CDR3 regions. TCR CDR3 regions were first amplified by RT-PCR with HTBI primers. Each CDR3 protein is one row after TCRdb ran MiXCR on the multiplex PCR reads. The sample contains 350,000 to 400,000 distinct CDR3 sequences, 15% of which appear only once. Specimen: blood. These receptors all stem from a woman in her twenties or thirties with Graves' hyperthyroidism.

This clonotype appeared many times. CDR3 protein: CASSLGAGGDTQYF. CDR3 nucleotides: TGCGCCAGCAGCTTGGGTGCGGGAGGAGATACGCAGTATTTT. The chain uses TRBV5-1 and TRBJ2-3; TRBD2 matches 8 bases. The CDR3 has 14 residues. With V trimmed by 0 bases and J by 5 bases, 2 bases remained unmatched. Germline values: CDR1 SGHRS, CDR2 YFSETQ. Drawing the rest from reference TRBV5-1 and TRBJ2-3, the complete variable domain is KAGVTQTPRYLIKTRGQQVTLSCSPISGHRSVSWYQQTPGQGLQFLFEYFSETQRNKGNFPGRFSGRQFSNSRSEMNVSTLELGDSALYLCASSLGAGGDTQYFGPGTRLTVL.

At least ten counts were recorded for this clonotype. This chain uses TRBV27 with TRBJ2-5; 7 nucleotides line up with TRBD1. The CDR3 totals 16 residues. Germline assignment: CDR1 MNHEY and CDR2 SMNVEV (reference sequence). J was trimmed by 4 bases and V by 4 bases; bases with no gene match: 12. The CDR3 DNA sequence: TGTGCCAGCAGTTCCGGGGATGGACAGGCCCCAGAGACCCAGTACTTC. Translation: CASSSGDGQAPETQYF.

This clonotype was seen at least ten times. The V gene is TRBV18, the J gene TRBJ1-2, with 7 bases lining up with TRBD1. The CDR3 has 14 amino acids. Germline CDR1 reads KGHSH; CDR2 reads LQKENI. V lost 3 bases, J lost 5 bases, and 6 bases stayed unmatched. The CDR3 DNA follows: TGTGCCAGCTCACCCGGGACAGAGAAGTATGGCTACACCTTC. Protein product: CASSPGTEKYGYTF.

CDR3 DNA: TGTGCCAGCAGCGTAGCCCCAACAGGGAGAACAGATACGCAGTATTTT. It codes for CASSVAPTGRTDTQYF. The V and J genes are TRBV9 and TRBJ2-3; D perhaps matches TRBD1 (6 bases). There are 16 residues in the CDR3. V lost 0 bases to trimming and J lost 3 bases, with 14 bases between them. Germline V gene data show CDR1 as SGDLS and CDR2 as YYNGEE. Full variable domain (missing parts from reference TRBV9 and TRBJ2-3): DSGVTQTPKHLITATGQRVTLRCSPRSGDLSVYWYQQSLDQGLQFLIQYYNGEERAKGNILERFSAQQFPDLHSELNLSSLELGDSALYFCASSVAPTGRTDTQYFGPGTRLTVL.

This clonotype has more than one count but fewer than ten. The chain uses TRBV11-1 and TRBJ2-3; possibly TRBD2 for D (6 bases). Per germline, CDR1 SGHAT and CDR2 FQDESV (reference sequence). Trimming removed 3 bases from V and 2 bases from J, with 15 bases in between. This CDR3 comprises 16 residues. CDR3: CASSFSAGRLTDTQYF. CDR3 DNA: TGTGCCAGCAGCTTCTCAGCGGGCAGACTCACAGATACGCAGTATTTT.

The rearrangement uses TRBV7-9 and TRBJ2-5, with D possibly matching TRBD1 (5 bases). Trimming pared 0 bases from V and 2 bases from J, leaving 13 bases between. The CDR3 totals 16 residues. CDR1 and CDR2 from the germline V gene are SEHNR and FQNEAQ (reference sequence). CDR3 in DNA: TGTGCCAGCAGCTTAGCCACGGGCGCAGGGCAAGAGACCCAGTACTTC. Protein sequence: CASSLATGAGQETQYF.

The chain employs TRBV7-9 and TRBJ1-3, with 7 bases identical to TRBD1. Per the germline V gene, CDR1 is SEHNR and CDR2 is FQNEAQ (reference sequence). The J segment lost 4 bases and the V segment lost 5 bases, leaving 8 bases of the junction unmatched. The CDR3 sequence is 15 residues long. The CDR3 is CASSGYRGIGNTIYF. CDR3 DNA: TGTGCCAGCAGCGGATACAGGGGAATCGGAAACACCATATATTTT.

This clonotype was recorded at least ten times. J is TRBJ2-1 and V is TRBV20-1; a weak D match, TRBD1 (5 bases). The CDR3 has 13 amino acids. Germline V gene sequence: CDR1 DFQATT, CDR2 SNEGSKA (reference sequence). The CDR3 protein is CSSNLGAMGEQFF. DNA of the CDR3: TGCAGCTCAAATCTAGGGGCTATGGGTGAGCAGTTCTTC.

In this sample, this clonotype turned up many times. The genes are TRBV2 and TRBJ1-5; D might be TRBD1 (5 bases). Germline CDR1 reads SNHLY; CDR2 reads FYNNEI. This CDR3 contains 15 residues. V shed 5 bases and J shed 5 bases, with 16 bases lying between them. CDR3 amino acids: CASSPPGTGHQPQHF. The CDR3 region has the DNA TGTGCCAGCAGTCCACCCGGGACGGGCCATCAGCCCCAGCATTTT.

The chain employs TRBV9 and TRBJ1-2, with D tentatively TRBD1 (5 bases). The V and J ends lost 4 bases and 1 base respectively, with 14 bases between them. The CDR3 is 15 amino acids. Germline assignment: CDR1 SGDLS and CDR2 YYNGEE. The CDR3 sequence is CASSRHRGVNYGYTF. CDR3 nucleotide sequence: TGTGCCAGCAGCCGCCACCGGGGGGTTAACTATGGCTACACCTTC.

This clonotype was counted at least ten times. The CDR3 DNA is TGCAGTGCTAGAGACCGGTTGAAGACAGGGGTAGAGACCCAGTACTTC. It specifies CSARDRLKTGVETQYF. The chain recombines TRBV20-1 with TRBJ2-5; 8 nucleotides align to TRBD1. V lost 0 bases, J lost 4 bases, and 10 bases stayed unmatched. The CDR3 is 16 residues long. Per the germline V gene, CDR1 is DFQATT and CDR2 is SNEGSKA (reference sequence).

V is TRBV7-9 and J is TRBJ2-1, with 11 bases identical to TRBD2. Germline assignment: CDR1 SEHNR and CDR2 FQNEAQ (reference sequence). V trimming: 5 bases; J trimming: 4 bases; junction bases outside the gene matches: 13. The CDR3 runs to 18 residues. CDR3 in amino acids: CASSHTGTGTSGYNEQFF. The CDR3 DNA is TGTGCCAGCAGCCACACCGGGACCGGGACTAGCGGATACAATGAGCAGTTCTTC.

Many counts were recorded for this clonotype. The gene calls are TRBV7-8 and TRBJ2-2; TRBD1 matches at 9 bases. The V gene's germline CDR1 is SGHVS and CDR2 FQNEAQ. The V segment lost 4 bases and the J segment 7 bases; nucleotides outside the gene matches: 7. CDR3 length: 15 amino acids. This chain's CDR3 is CASSSDRGRNGELFF. DNA of the CDR3: TGTGCCAGCAGCTCGGACAGGGGCAGAAACGGGGAGCTGTTTTTT.

This clonotype was seen repeatedly, ten times or more. This chain connects TRBV4-1 to TRBJ1-6; no clear D gene. CDR3 length: 16 residues. Germline CDR1 is MGHRA and CDR2 is YSYEKL. Between the trimmed V and J ends, which lost 1 base and 7 bases, there was a span of 14 bases. The CDR3 spells CASSQGHSVANSPLHF. The CDR3 DNA is TGCGCCAGCAGCCAAGGACATTCGGTTGCGAATTCACCCCTCCACTTT.

This clonotype was picked up many times. The J gene is TRBJ2-2, the V gene TRBV27; D possibly corresponds to TRBD1 (6 bases). Trimming pared 6 bases from V and 4 bases from J, leaving 15 bases between. The CDR3 runs to 15 residues. Germline lookup yields CDR1 MNHEY and CDR2 SMNVEV (reference sequence). The CDR3 region has the DNA TGTGCCAGCAGATACGACAGGCTCTGCACCGGGGAGCTGTTTTTT. Its protein is CASRYDRLCTGELFF.

The gene calls are TRBV5-6 and TRBJ2-1; a weak D match, TRBD2 (6 bases). V was cut by 6 bases and J by 12 bases, with 28 bases left in between. Per the germline V gene, CDR1 is SGHDT and CDR2 is YYEEEE. CDR3 size: 16 residues. CDR3 region: CASIRVGGKVNFRQFF. CDR3 nucleotides: TGTGCCAGCATTAGGGTAGGCGGGAAAGTTAATTTTAGGCAGTTCTTC.

The chain is built from TRBV24-1 and TRBJ2-3; D perhaps matches TRBD2 (6 bases). Trimming stripped 3 bases from V and 2 bases from J, with 11 bases between. The CDR3 has 15 residues. The germline gives CDR1 KGHDR, CDR2 SFDVKD. The CDR3 spells CATSDAGLTTDTQYF. The CDR3 coding sequence is TGTGCCACCAGTGATGCAGGACTAACCACAGATACGCAGTATTTT.

The CDR3 sequence is CASRFAGASSYNEQFF. CDR3 coding DNA: TGTGCCAGCAGGTTTGCGGGGGCGAGCTCCTACAATGAGCAGTTCTTC. The chain links TRBV7-8 to TRBJ2-1; D perhaps matches TRBD2 (7 bases). The ends were cut back, 6 bases at V and 0 bases at J, with 15 bases in the middle. The CDR3 runs to 16 residues. Germline V lookup: CDR1 SGHVS, CDR2 FQNEAQ. The variable domain in full, completed from reference TRBV7-8 and TRBJ2-1, reads GAGVSQSPRYKVAKRGQDVALRCDPISGHVSLFWYQQALGQGPEFLTYFQNEAQLDKSGLPSDRFFAERPEGSVSTLKIQRTQQEDSAVYLCASRFAGASSYNEQFFGPGTRLTVL.

This clonotype was detected ten times or more. V is TRBV30 and J is TRBJ1-5, with D possibly TRBD1 on 5 matching bases. CDR3 size: 15 residues. Germline loops: CDR1 GTSNPN, CDR2 SVGIG (reference sequence). V gave up 0 bases and J gave up 2 bases, with 11 bases separating them. The DNA of the CDR3 is TGTGCCTGGAGTGTAACAGGAGGGGGCAATCAGCCCCAGCATTTT. As protein: CAWSVTGGGNQPQHF.

This clonotype was counted ten times or more. CDR3 in amino acids: CATQPSRGYNEQFF. DNA of the CDR3: TGTGCCACCCAGCCATCGAGGGGCTACAATGAGCAGTTCTTC. The chain uses TRBV24-1 and TRBJ2-1; D could derive from TRBD1 or TRBD2 (5 bases each). V dropped 9 bases and J dropped 3 bases, with 14 bases sitting between them. Looked up from germline, CDR1 is KGHDR and CDR2 is SFDVKD. There are 14 residues in the CDR3.

The table lists this clonotype with many counts. V gene TRBV3-1 combines with J gene TRBJ2-5; TRBD2 agrees at 10 bases. This CDR3 is 15 amino acids long. CDR1 LGHDT and CDR2 YNNKEL come from the germline V gene (reference sequence). V shed 5 bases and J 5 bases; nucleotides not matched to a gene: 8. The CDR3 spells CASSASGSRGETQYF. The CDR3 DNA reads TGTGCCAGCAGCGCTAGCGGGAGTAGGGGGGAGACCCAGTACTTC.

J is TRBJ1-4 and V is TRBV7-9, with D possibly being TRBD1 (6 bases). Trimming pared 2 bases from V and 7 bases from J, leaving 14 bases between. CDR1 SEHNR and CDR2 FQNEAQ come from the germline V gene (reference sequence). The CDR3 loop spans 15 amino acids. Written as DNA, the CDR3 is TGTGCCAGCAGCTTATGGTCAGGGGAAGGTGAAAAACTGTTTTTT. It yields the protein CASSLWSGEGEKLFF.

This clonotype showed up many times. The rearrangement links TRBV3-1 to TRBJ2-5; D gene unclear. Germline-derived CDR1 and CDR2 are LGHDT and YNNKEL (reference sequence). V lost 0 bases, J lost 0 bases, and 5 bases lay in between. The CDR3 extends over 14 amino acids. CDR3 amino acids: CASSQENYQETQYF. CDR3 bases: TGTGCCAGCAGCCAAGAGAACTACCAAGAGACCCAGTACTTC.

The chain couples TRBV6-1 to TRBJ2-7; a weak D match, TRBD2 (5 bases). The length of the CDR3 is 13 residues. V lost 10 bases and J lost 6, with 19 bases in between. Germline values: CDR1 MNHNS, CDR2 SASEGT. The CDR3 DNA reads as TGTGCCACGGGTTGGCTAGCCCGATCCGAGCAGTACTTC. This codes for CATGWLARSEQYF.

This clonotype occurred a few times. V usage is TRBV3-1 and J usage is TRBJ2-2; D is unclear. V lost 0 bases, J lost 0 bases, and 8 bases lay in between. Germline V gives CDR1 LGHDT, CDR2 YNNKEL (reference sequence). This CDR3 spans 16 amino acids. The CDR3 protein is CASSQDRRTNTGELFF. The CDR3, as DNA: TGTGCCAGCAGCCAAGATCGGAGAACGAACACCGGGGAGCTGTTTTTT.

This clonotype occurred many times. The V gene is TRBV7-8, the J gene TRBJ2-3, with D perhaps TRBD2 (5 bases). V gave up 5 bases and J gave up 1 base, with 10 bases separating them. The CDR3 consists of 14 residues. Germline assignment: CDR1 SGHVS and CDR2 FQNEAQ. CDR3 loop: CASSKTRGTDTQYF. The DNA for the CDR3 is TGTGCCAGCAGCAAAACTAGGGGCACAGATACGCAGTATTTT.

V gene TRBV20-1 combines with J gene TRBJ2-1; D is uncertain. Germline V CDR1 and CDR2: DFQATT, SNEGSKA (reference sequence). The CDR3 sequence is 14 residues long. Trimming left V 5 bases short and J 0 bases short, with 11 bases between. CDR3: CSASRRNSYNEQFF. Written as DNA, the CDR3 is TGCAGTGCTTCGAGGCGGAACTCCTACAATGAGCAGTTCTTC.

At least ten counts were recorded for this clonotype. The chain employs TRBV27 and TRBJ2-4, with TRBD1 matching over 8 bases. Germline V gene lookup returns CDR1 MNHEY and CDR2 SMNVEV (reference sequence). The CDR3 has 16 residues. V gave up 6 bases and J gave up 8 bases; unmatched junction bases: 15. CDR3 residues: CASRPGRTGILDIQYF. CDR3 nucleotide sequence: TGTGCCAGCAGACCGGGTCGGACAGGGATATTGGACATTCAGTACTTC.

The rearrangement uses TRBV5-1 and TRBJ2-3; D not certain. Trimming pared 3 bases from V and 0 bases from J, leaving 8 bases between. Germline V lookup: CDR1 SGHRS, CDR2 YFSETQ. The CDR3 loop spans 14 amino acids. In DNA form, the CDR3 reads TGCGCCAGCAGCTCGCCGGACAGCACAGATACGCAGTATTTT. It yields the protein CASSSPDSTDTQYF. The variable domain in full, completed from reference TRBV5-1 and TRBJ2-3, reads KAGVTQTPRYLIKTRGQQVTLSCSPISGHRSVSWYQQTPGQGLQFLFEYFSETQRNKGNFPGRFSGRQFSNSRSEMNVSTLELGDSALYLCASSSPDSTDTQYFGPGTRLTVL.

This clonotype was detected only a few times. This rearrangement joins TRBV9 to TRBJ2-3, with a weak D call TRBD2 (5 bases). V was clipped by 0 bases and J by 3 bases, with 8 bases between them. Germline values: CDR1 SGDLS, CDR2 YYNGEE. CDR3 length equals 14 residues. CDR3 amino acids: CASSVVERTDTQYF. As DNA, the CDR3 is TGTGCCAGCAGCGTAGTGGAGCGGACAGATACGCAGTATTTT.

This chain links TRBV12-3 or TRBV12-4 with TRBJ2-2; 8 bases line up with TRBD2. Germline trimming cut 7 bases from V and 7 bases from J; bases unmatched to any gene: 14. This CDR3 has 16 residues. The CDR3 spells CASKTVGREVNGELFF. CDR3 sequence (DNA): TGTGCCAGCAAGACCGTCGGGCGGGAGGTTAACGGGGAGCTGTTTTTT.

This clonotype was observed a handful of times. This rearrangement joins TRBV7-9 to TRBJ2-3; D ambiguous. Between the trimmed V and J ends, which lost 9 bases and 0 bases, there was a span of 10 bases. The germline V gene has CDR1 SEHNR and CDR2 FQNEAQ (reference sequence). CDR3 length: 13 amino acids. The DNA for the CDR3 is TGTGCCAGTGGATTCGGGAGCACAGATACGCAGTATTTT. Encoded protein: CASGFGSTDTQYF. Combining the CDR3 with reference TRBV7-9 and TRBJ2-3 gives the whole variable domain DTGVSQNPRHKITKRGQNVTFRCDPISEHNRLYWYRQTLGQGPEFLTYFQNEAQLEKSRLLSDRFSAERPKGSFSTLEIQRTEQGDSAMYLCASGFGSTDTQYFGPGTRLTVL.